This T cell receptor (beta chain) was identified in a study of CD8 T cells in Susac syndrome. Reverse transcription used about 0.5 to 1 ug RNA and random hexamers. MiXCR was run by TCRdb on the immunoSEQ multiplex PCR reads, yielding one entry per CDR3 protein. There are about 300,000 distinct CDR3 sequences in the sample; about 88% occur only once, and about 0.11% lies in the top ten. Blood CD8+ and CD4+ T cells underwent high-throughput TCR beta sequencing. The CD8+ and CD4+ T cells were isolated magnetically using a negative isolation approach, whereas the TEMRA cells were enriched by FACS. Overall study findings and caveats: The TCR sequencing and HLA analysis in the study involved a relatively small number of individuals, as the study acknowledged.

Regarding this clonotype: Antigen unknown.

Specimen: CD8+ T cells from PBMCs. This TCR derives from a human donor with multiple sclerosis.

CDR3 nucleotide sequence: TGCGCCAGCAGCTTCTTGACAGGGGATAGCAATCAGCCCCAGCATTTT. Protein: CASSFLTGDSNQPQHF. The chain carries TRBV5-1 and TRBJ1-5, with 8 bases that match TRBD1. The CDR3 length is 16 residues. CDR1 is SGHRS and CDR2 is YFSETQ in the germline V gene. The trim removed 2 bases at V and 0 bases at J, leaving 4 bases unmatched.